Each of the 6 T cell receptor beta chains below was sequenced from the same sample in a study of cytomegalovirus exposure and HLA in healthy donors. The PCR contained 60 Vbeta and 13 Jbeta primers. Libraries were prepared by immunoSEQ multiplex PCR; TCRdb keeps only in-frame clonotypes and omits some of them. The sample totals about 130,000 clones; its top ten clones hold under 2%. Sequenced input: PBMCs. All receptors come from a woman between 40 and 50 years old in good health and CMV-seropositive.

The V call is TRBV10-1, the J call TRBJ2-1; 10 bases align to TRBD2. This CDR3 contains 16 residues. Germline trimming cut 2 bases from V and 2 bases from J; bases unmatched to any gene: 3. Germline V CDR1 and CDR2: WNHNN, SYGVQD (reference sequence). CDR3 amino acids: CASSEKLAGTYNEQFF. The DNA of the CDR3 is TGCGCCAGCAGTGAGAAACTAGCGGGGACCTACAATGAGCAGTTCTTC.

J is TRBJ1-1 and V is TRBV28; D remains ambiguous. The CDR3 runs 15 residues. V was clipped by 2 bases and J by 6 bases, with 16 bases between them. Germline lookup yields CDR1 MDHEN and CDR2 SYDVKM. The CDR3 sequence is CASSLLEAGMAEAFF. The CDR3 region has the DNA TGTGCCAGCAGTTTACTCGAGGCGGGGATGGCTGAAGCTTTCTTT.

The chain is built from TRBV7-9 and TRBJ2-2; D gene uncertain. V dropped 5 bases and J dropped 7 bases, with 8 bases sitting between them. CDR3 length: 12 residues. Germline-derived CDR1 and CDR2 are SEHNR and FQNEAQ (reference sequence). The CDR3 loop is CASSPFGGELFF. DNA of the CDR3: TGTGCCAGCAGCCCCTTCGGCGGGGAGCTGTTTTTT.

This chain links TRBV19 with TRBJ2-7, with D possibly TRBD2 on 5 matching bases. V was pared by 1 base and J by 3 bases, with 7 bases between. Germline V gene lookup returns CDR1 LNHDA and CDR2 SQIVND (reference sequence). The CDR3 totals 13 residues. The CDR3 spells CASSIGGDYEQYF. For the CDR3, the DNA is TGTGCCAGTAGTATAGGGGGAGACTACGAGCAGTACTTC.

This chain joins TRBV5-1 and TRBJ2-5; TRBD2 aligns across 10 bases. The J call is doubtful: the DNA matches TRBJ2-7 better. The V gene's germline CDR1 is SGHRS and CDR2 YFSETQ. The CDR3 is 16 amino acids. The CDR3 loop is CASRSAALAGVSEQYF. The DNA for the CDR3 is TGCGCCAGCAGGTCAGCTGCCCTAGCGGGAGTCTCCGAGCAGTACTTC.

The CDR3: CASSQIAGSTDTQYF. CDR3 nucleotide sequence: TGTGCCAGCAGTCAAATAGCGGGAAGCACAGATACGCAGTATTTT. The chain employs TRBV28 and TRBJ2-3, with TRBD2 matching 8 bases. The CDR3 length is 15 residues. Germline lookup yields CDR1 MDHEN and CDR2 SYDVKM. The trim removed 5 bases at V and 0 bases at J, leaving 4 bases unmatched.